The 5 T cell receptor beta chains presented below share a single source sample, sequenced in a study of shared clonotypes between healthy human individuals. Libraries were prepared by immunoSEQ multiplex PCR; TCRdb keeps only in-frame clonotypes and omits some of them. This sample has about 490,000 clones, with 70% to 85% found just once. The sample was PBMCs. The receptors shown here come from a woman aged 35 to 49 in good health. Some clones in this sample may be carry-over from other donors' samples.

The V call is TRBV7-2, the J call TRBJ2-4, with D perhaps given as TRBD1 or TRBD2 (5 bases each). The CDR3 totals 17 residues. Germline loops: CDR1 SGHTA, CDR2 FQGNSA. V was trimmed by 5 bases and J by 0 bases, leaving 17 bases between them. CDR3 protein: CASSPGRTGLAKNIQYF. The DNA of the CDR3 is TGTGCCAGCAGCCCAGGGCGCACCGGACTAGCCAAAAACATTCAGTACTTC.

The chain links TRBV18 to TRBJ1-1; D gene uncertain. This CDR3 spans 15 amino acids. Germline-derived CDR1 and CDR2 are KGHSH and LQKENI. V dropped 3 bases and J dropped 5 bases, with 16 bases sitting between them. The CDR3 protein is CASSPDGRVGTEAFF. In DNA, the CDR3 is TGTGCCAGCTCACCGGACGGGAGGGTGGGAACTGAAGCTTTCTTT.

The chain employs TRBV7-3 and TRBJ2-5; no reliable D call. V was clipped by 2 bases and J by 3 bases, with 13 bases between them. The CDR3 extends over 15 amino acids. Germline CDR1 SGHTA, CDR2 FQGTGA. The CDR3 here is CASSLVGDPEETQYF. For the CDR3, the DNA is TGTGCCAGCAGCTTAGTGGGTGACCCGGAAGAGACCCAGTACTTC.

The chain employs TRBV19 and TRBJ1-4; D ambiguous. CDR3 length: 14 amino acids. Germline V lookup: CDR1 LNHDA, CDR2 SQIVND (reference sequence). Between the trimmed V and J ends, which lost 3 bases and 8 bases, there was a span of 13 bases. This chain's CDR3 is CASSMSRADEKLFF. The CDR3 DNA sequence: TGTGCCAGTAGTATGAGTAGGGCGGACGAAAAACTGTTTTTT.

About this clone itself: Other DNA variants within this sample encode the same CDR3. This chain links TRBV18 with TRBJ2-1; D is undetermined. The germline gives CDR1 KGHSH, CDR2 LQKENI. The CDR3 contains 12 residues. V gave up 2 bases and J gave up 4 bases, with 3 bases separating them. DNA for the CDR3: TGTGCCAGCTCACCAGGTTACAATGAGCAGTTCTTC. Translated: CASSPGYNEQFF.